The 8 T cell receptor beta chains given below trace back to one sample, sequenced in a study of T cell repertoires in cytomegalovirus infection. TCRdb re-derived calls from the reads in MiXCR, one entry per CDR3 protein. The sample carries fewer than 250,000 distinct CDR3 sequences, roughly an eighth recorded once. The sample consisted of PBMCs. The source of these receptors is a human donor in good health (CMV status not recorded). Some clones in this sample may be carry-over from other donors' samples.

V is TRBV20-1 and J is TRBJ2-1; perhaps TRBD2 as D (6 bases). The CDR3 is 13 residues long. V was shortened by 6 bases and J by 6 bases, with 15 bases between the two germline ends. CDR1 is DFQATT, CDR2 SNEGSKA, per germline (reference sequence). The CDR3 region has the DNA TGCAGTGCCACGCGGGGACCGTTCAATGAGCAGTTCTTC. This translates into CSATRGPFNEQFF.

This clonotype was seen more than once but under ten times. This CDR3 is CSAIAGGPGETQYF. DNA of the CDR3: TGCAGCGCCATAGCGGGAGGGCCAGGGGAGACCCAGTACTTC. The chain has TRBV29-1 and TRBJ2-5; 11 nucleotides agree with TRBD2. Per germline, CDR1 SQVTM and CDR2 ANQGSEA. Losses at the gene ends were 7 bases for V and 5 bases for J; bases not matched to a gene: 9. The CDR3 covers 14 residues.

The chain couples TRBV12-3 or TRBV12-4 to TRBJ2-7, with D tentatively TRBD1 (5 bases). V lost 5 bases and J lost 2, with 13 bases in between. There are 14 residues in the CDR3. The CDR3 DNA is TGTGCCAGCAGTAGGGGCACGATCCCCTACGAGCAGTACTTC. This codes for CASSRGTIPYEQYF.

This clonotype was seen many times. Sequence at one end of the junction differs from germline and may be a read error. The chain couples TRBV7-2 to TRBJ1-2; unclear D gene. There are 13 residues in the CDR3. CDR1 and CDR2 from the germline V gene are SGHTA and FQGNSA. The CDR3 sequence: CASSLATNYGYTF. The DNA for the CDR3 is TGTGCCAGCAGCTTAGCGACGAACTACGGCTACACCTTC.

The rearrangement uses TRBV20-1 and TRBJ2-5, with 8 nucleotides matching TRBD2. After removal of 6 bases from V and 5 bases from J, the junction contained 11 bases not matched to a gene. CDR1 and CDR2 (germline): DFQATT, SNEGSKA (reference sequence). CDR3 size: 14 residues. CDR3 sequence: CSAPPGGGHETQYF. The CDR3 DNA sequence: TGCAGTGCCCCACCCGGGGGGGGACATGAGACCCAGTACTTC.

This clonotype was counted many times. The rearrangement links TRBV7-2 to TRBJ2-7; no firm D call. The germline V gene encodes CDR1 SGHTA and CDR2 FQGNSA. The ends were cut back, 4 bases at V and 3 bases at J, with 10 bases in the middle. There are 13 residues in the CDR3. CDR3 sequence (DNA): TGTGCCAGCAGCTCTGTTACGGGCTACGAGCAGTACTTC. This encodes CASSSVTGYEQYF.

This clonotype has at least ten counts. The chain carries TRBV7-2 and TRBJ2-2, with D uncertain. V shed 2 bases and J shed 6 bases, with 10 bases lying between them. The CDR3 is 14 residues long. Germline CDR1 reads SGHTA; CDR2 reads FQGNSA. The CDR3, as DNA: TGTGCCAGCAGCTTAAAGCCCGGGTCCGGGGAGCTGTTTTTT. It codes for CASSLKPGSGELFF.

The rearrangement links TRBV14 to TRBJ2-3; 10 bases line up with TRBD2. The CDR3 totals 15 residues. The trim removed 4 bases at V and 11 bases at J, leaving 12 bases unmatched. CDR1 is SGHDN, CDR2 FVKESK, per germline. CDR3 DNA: TGTGCCAGCAGCCTTGGACTAGCGGCGCAAAATGTGCAGTATTTT. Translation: CASSLGLAAQNVQYF.